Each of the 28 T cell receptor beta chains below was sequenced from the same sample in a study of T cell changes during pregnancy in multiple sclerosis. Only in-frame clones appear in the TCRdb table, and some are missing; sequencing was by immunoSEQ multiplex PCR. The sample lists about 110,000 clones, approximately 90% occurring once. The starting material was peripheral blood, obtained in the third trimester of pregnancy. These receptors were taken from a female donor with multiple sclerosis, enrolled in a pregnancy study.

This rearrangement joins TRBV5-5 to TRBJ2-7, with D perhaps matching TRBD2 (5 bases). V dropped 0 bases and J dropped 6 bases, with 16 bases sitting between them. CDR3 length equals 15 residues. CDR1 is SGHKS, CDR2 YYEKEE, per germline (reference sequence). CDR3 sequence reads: CASSLGGRALGEQYF. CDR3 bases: TGTGCCAGCAGCTTGGGAGGGCGGGCGTTGGGCGAGCAGTACTTC. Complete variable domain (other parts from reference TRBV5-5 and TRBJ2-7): DAGVTQSPTHLIKTRGQQVTLRCSPISGHKSVSWYQQVLGQGPQFIFQYYEKEERGRGNFPDRFSARQFPNYSSELNVNALLLGDSALYLCASSLGGRALGEQYFGPGTRLTVT.

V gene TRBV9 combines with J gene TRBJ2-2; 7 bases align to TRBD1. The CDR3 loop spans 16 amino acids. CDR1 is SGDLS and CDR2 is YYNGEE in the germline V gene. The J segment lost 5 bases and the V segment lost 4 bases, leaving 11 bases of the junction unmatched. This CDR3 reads CASSQGDRILTGELFF. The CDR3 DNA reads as TGTGCCAGCAGCCAGGGGGACAGAATATTAACCGGGGAGCTGTTTTTT.

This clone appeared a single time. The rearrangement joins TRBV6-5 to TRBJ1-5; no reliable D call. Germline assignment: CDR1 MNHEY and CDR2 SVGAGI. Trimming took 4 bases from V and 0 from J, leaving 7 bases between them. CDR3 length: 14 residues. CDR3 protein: CASSSTYSNQPQHF. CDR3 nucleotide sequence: TGTGCCAGCAGTTCGACATATAGCAATCAGCCCCAGCATTTT.

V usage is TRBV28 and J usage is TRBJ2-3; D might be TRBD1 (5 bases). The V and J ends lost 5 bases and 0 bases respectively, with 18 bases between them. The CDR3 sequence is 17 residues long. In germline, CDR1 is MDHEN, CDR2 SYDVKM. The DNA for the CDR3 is TGTGCCAGCAGTACAGGTTATAGTGTTTCTAGCACAGATACGCAGTATTTT. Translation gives CASSTGYSVSSTDTQYF.

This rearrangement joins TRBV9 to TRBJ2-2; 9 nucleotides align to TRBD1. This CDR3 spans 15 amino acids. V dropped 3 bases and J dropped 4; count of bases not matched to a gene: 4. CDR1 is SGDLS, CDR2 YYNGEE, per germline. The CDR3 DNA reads TGTGCCAGCAGCGCGATGACAGGGGGCACCGGGGAGCTGTTTTTT. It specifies CASSAMTGGTGELFF.

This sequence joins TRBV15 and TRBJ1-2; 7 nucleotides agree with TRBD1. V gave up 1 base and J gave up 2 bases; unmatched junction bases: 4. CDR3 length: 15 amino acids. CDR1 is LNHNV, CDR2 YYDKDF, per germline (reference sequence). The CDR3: CATSRGDSPNYGYTF. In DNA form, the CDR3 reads TGTGCCACCAGCAGAGGGGACAGCCCGAACTATGGCTACACCTTC.

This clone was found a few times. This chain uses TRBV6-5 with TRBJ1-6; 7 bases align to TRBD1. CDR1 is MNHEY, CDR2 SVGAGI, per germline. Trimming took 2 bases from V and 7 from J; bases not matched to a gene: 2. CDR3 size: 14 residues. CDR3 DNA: TGTGCCAGCAGTTACAGGGGGCAGAATTCACCCCTCCACTTT. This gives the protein CASSYRGQNSPLHF.

The CDR3 here is CAIGGTGGLGVSGNTIYF. CDR3 bases: TGTGCCATCGGCGGGACAGGGGGACTGGGGGTCTCTGGAAACACCATATATTTT. The chain has TRBV10-3 and TRBJ1-3, with TRBD1 identical over 11 bases. The germline V gene encodes CDR1 ENHRY and CDR2 SYGVKD. The CDR3 totals 18 residues. With 8 bases clipped from V and 0 bases from J, the junction kept 12 bases outside the gene matches.

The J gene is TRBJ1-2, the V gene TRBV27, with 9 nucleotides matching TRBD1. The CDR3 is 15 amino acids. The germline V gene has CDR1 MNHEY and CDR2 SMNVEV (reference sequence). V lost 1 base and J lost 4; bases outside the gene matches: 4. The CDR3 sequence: CASSLWGQGPYGYTF. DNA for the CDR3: TGTGCCAGCAGTTTATGGGGACAGGGTCCCTATGGCTACACCTTC.

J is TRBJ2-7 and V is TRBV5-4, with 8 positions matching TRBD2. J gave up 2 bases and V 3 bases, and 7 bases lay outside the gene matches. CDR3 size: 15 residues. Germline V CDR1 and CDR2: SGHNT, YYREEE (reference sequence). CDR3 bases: TGTGCCAGCAGCTCTTCCGGGGGGGCAACCTACGAGCAGTACTTC. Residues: CASSSSGGATYEQYF. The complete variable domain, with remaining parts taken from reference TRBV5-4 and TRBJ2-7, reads ETGVTQSPTHLIKTRGQQVTLRCSSQSGHNTVSWYQQALGQGPQFIFQYYREEENGRGNFPPRFSGLQFPNYSSELNVNALELDDSALYLCASSSSGGATYEQYFGPGTRLTVT.

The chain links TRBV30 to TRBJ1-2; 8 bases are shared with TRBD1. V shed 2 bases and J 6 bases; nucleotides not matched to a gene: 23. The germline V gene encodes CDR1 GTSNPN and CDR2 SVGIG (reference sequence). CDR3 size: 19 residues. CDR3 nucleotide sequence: TGTGCCTGGAGTCCCATTCTATCAGGCTGGCAGGGGGCGCCCCATGGCTACACCTTC. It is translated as CAWSPILSGWQGAPHGYTF.

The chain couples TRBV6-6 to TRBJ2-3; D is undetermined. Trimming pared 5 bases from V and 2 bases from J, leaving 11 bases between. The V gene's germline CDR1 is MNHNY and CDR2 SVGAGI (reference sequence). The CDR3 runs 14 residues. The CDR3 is CASSPTRSTDTQYF. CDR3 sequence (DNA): TGTGCCAGCAGTCCGACAAGGTCCACAGATACGCAGTATTTT.

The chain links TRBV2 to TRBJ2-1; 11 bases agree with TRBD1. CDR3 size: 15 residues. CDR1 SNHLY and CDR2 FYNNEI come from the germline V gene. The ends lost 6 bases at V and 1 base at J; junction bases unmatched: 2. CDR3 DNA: TGTGCCAGCAGAAGGGACAGGGGGTCCTACAATGAGCAGTTCTTC. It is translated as CASRRDRGSYNEQFF.

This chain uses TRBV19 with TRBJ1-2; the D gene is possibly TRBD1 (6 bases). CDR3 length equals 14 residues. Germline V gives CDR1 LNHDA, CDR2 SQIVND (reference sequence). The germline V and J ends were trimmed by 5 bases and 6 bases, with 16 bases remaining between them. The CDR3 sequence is CASSPSGVRDGYTF. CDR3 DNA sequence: TGTGCCAGTAGTCCCTCAGGGGTAAGAGATGGCTACACCTTC.

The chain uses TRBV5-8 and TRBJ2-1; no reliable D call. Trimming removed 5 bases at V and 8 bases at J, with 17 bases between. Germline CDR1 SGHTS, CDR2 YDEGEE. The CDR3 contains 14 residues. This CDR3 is CASRRGQYLDEQFF. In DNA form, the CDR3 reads TGTGCCAGCAGGAGAGGTCAGTATCTCGATGAGCAGTTCTTC.

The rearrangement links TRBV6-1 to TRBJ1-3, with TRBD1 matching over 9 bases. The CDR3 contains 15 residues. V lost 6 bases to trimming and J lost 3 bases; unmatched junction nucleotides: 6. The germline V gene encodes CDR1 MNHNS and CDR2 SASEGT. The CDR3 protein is CASSGDRVFGNTIYF. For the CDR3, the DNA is TGTGCCAGCAGCGGGGACAGGGTCTTTGGAAACACCATATATTTT.

CDR3 in DNA: TGTGCCAGCAGACCCAACAGGGGGCGGCACCCCTATGGCTACACCTTC. Amino acid sequence: CASRPNRGRHPYGYTF. The chain couples TRBV28 to TRBJ1-2, with 9 bases lining up with TRBD1. The CDR3 has 16 amino acids. Germline V gene sequence: CDR1 MDHEN, CDR2 SYDVKM. V shed 6 bases, J shed 4 bases, and the junction held 12 bases outside the gene matches.

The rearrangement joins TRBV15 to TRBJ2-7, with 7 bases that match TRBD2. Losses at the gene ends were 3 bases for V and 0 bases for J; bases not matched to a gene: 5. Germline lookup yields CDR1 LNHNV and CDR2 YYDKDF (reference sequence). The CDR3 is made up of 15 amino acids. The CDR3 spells CATSRALAASYEQYF. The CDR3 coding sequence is TGTGCCACCAGCAGGGCCCTAGCGGCCTCCTACGAGCAGTACTTC.

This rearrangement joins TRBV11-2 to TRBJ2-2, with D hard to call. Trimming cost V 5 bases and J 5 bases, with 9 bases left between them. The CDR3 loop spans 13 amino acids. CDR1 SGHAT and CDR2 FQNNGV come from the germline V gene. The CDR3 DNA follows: TGTGCCAGCAGCGTCGACTTTACCGGGGAGCTGTTTTTT. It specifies CASSVDFTGELFF.

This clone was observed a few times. CDR3 DNA: TGTGCCAGCAGTGAGAGTGCAGGGGGCAATCAGCCCCAGCATTTT. It translates to CASSESAGGNQPQHF. The chain links TRBV6-4 to TRBJ1-5; D may be TRBD1 (6 bases). This CDR3 is 15 amino acids long. Germline values: CDR1 MRHNA, CDR2 SNTAGT. V shed 3 bases and J shed 2 bases, with 11 bases lying between them.

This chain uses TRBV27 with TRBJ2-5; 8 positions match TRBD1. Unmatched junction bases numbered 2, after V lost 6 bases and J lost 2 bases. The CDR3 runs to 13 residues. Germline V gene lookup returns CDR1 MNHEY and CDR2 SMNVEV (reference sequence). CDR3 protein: CASRNRGQETQYF. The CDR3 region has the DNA TGTGCCAGCAGGAACAGGGGGCAAGAGACCCAGTACTTC.

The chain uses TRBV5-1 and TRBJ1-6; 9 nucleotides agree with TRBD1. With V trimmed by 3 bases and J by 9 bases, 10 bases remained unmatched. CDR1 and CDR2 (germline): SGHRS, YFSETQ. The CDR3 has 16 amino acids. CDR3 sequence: CASSCPGTGKGSPLHF. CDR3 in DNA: TGCGCCAGCAGCTGCCCCGGGACAGGGAAAGGTTCACCCCTCCACTTT.

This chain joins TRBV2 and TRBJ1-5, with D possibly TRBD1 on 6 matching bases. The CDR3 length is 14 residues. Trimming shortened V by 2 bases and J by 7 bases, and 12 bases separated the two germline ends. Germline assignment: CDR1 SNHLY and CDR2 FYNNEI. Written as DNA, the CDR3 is TGTGCCAGCAGTGAAACAGGGTTCAGGCAGCCCCAGCATTTT. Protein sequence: CASSETGFRQPQHF.

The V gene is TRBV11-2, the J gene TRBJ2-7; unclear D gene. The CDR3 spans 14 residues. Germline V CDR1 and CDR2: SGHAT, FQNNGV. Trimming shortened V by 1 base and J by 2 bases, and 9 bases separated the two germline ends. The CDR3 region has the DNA TGTGCCAGCAGCTTAGGGCGTGAGGCCTACGAGCAGTACTTC. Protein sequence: CASSLGREAYEQYF. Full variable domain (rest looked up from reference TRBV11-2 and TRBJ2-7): EAGVAQSPRYKIIEKRQSVAFWCNPISGHATLYWYQQILGQGPKLLIQFQNNGVVDDSQLPKDRFSAERLKGVDSTLKIQPAKLEDSAVYLCASSLGREAYEQYFGPGTRLTVT.

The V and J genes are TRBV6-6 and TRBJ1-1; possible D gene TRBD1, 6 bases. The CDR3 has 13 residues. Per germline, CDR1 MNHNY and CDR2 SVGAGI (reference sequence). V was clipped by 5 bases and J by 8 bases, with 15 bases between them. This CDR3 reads CASSTTGPNEAFF. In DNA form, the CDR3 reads TGTGCCAGCAGTACGACAGGTCCCAACGAAGCTTTCTTT.

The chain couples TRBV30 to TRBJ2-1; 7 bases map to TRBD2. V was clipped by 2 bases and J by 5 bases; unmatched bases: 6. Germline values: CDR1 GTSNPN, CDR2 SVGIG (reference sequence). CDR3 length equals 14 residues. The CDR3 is CAWSRGLSDNEQFF. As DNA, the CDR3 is TGTGCCTGGAGTCGGGGACTATCTGACAATGAGCAGTTCTTC. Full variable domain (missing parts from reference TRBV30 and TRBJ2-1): SQTIHQWPATLVQPVGSPLSLECTVEGTSNPNLYWYRQAAGRGLQLLFYSVGIGQISSEVPQNLSASRPQDRQFILSSKKLLLSDSGFYLCAWSRGLSDNEQFFGPGTRLTVL.

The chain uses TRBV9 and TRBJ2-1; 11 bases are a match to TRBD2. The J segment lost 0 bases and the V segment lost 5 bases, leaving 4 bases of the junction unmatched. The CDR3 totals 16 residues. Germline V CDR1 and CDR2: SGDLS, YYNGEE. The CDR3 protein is CASSPTSGSSYNEQFF. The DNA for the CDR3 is TGTGCCAGCAGTCCCACTAGCGGGAGCTCCTACAATGAGCAGTTCTTC.

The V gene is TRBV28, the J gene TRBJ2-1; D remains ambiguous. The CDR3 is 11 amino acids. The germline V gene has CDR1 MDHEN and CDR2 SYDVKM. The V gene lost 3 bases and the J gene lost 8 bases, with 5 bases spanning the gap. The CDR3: CASSFLHEQFF. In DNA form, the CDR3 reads TGTGCCAGCAGTTTTCTCCATGAGCAGTTCTTC.